A selection of T cell receptor beta chains follows, all from one sample in a study of neurological immune-mediated disorders. TCRdb used MiXCR to reprocess the 5' RACE reads, holding one entry per CDR3 protein. The sample consists of about 21,000 distinct CDR3 sequences, 17% of them appearing once. What was sequenced was CD8+ T cells from blood. These receptors came from a woman between 18 and 29 years old with multiple sclerosis. Each CDR3 is given with its conserved first and last residue. A D gene is named only where the DNA matches it firmly. Clone size, where shown, is once, few, many, or a class for clones that have expanded.

D	size	V	J	DNA	CDR3
.	many	TRBV16	TRBJ1-1	TGTGCCAGCAGCCCCTCAAGGACTGAAGCTTTCTTT	CASSPSRTEAFF
TRBD2	many	TRBV28	TRBJ2-3	TGTGCCAGCAGGTCAGCGGGACTTAGCACAGATACGCAGTATTTT	CASRSAGLSTDTQYF
.	many	TRBV20-1	TRBJ1-2	TGCAGTGCTAGAGATCAAAGGACACCTAACTATGGCTACACCTTC	CSARDQRTPNYGYTF
.	many	TRBV5-4	TRBJ2-3	TGTGCCAGCAGCTCGCTATCTCGCACAGATACGCAGTATTTT	CASSSLSRTDTQYF
TRBD1	.	TRBV18	TRBJ1-1	TGTGCCAGCTCACCATCTGGGACAGGGACGACTGAAGCTTTCTTT	CASSPSGTGTTEAFF
TRBD2	many	TRBV20-1	TRBJ2-3	TGCAGTGCTGACCCGGGACTAGCTCCTACACCAGGAGATACGCAGTATTTT	CSADPGLAPTPGDTQYF
TRBD1	many	TRBV10-3	TRBJ1-5	TGTGCCATTTGGGGAGGGGGCCTAGGTCAGCCCCAGCATTTT	CAIWGGGLGQPQHF
.	.	TRBV5-7	TRBJ2-2	TGTGCCAGCAGCTTGAACAGGAACACCGGGGAGCTGTTTTTT	CASSLNRNTGELFF
.	many	TRBV10-3	TRBJ2-1	TGTGCCATCACCCTCCTGGAGACAGCTTACAATGAGCAGTTCTTC	CAITLLETAYNEQFF
.	many	TRBV6-5	TRBJ1-1	TGTGCCAGCAGTCGCCAGGACGGTGTGAACACTGAAGCTTTCTTT	CASSRQDGVNTEAFF
TRBD1	few	TRBV30	TRBJ2-3	TGTGCCTGGAGTTTGACAGGGGCCCGCTCAGATACGCAGTATTTT	CAWSLTGARSDTQYF
.	.	TRBV7-9	TRBJ2-7	TGTGCCAGCGAACCGAGCGGCAGGGTACTTACCGAGCAGTACTTC	CASEPSGRVLTEQYF
.	medium-sized	TRBV7-2	TRBJ2-2	TGTGCCAGCAGATTTTTGGGGCCCTACACCGGGGAGCTGTTTTTT	CASRFLGPYTGELFF
TRBD2	many	TRBV20-1	TRBJ2-1	TGCAGTGCTACCGGACTAGCGGGCTCCTACAATGAGCAGTTCTTC	CSATGLAGSYNEQFF
.	medium-sized	TRBV14	TRBJ1-1	TGTGCCAGCAGCCAAGCAGGGGCGCTGGGCACTGAAGCTTTCTTT	CASSQAGALGTEAFF
.	many	TRBV28	TRBJ1-5	TGTGCCAGCAGTTTCCGACGAACTTATAGCAATCAGCCCCAGCATTTT	CASSFRRTYSNQPQHF
.	many	TRBV5-5	TRBJ1-2	TGTGCCAGCAGCTTGGAAGGAGTTGGCGGCTACACCTTC	CASSLEGVGGYTF
.	.	TRBV10-3	TRBJ2-3	TGTGCCATCAGTGAGAAGTCGGGAGATACGCAGTATTTT	CAISEKSGDTQYF
.	.	TRBV29-1	TRBJ1-3	TGCAGCGTTGCGTCGGCAGGAGGAAACACCATATATTTT	CSVASAGGNTIYF
.	many	TRBV29-1	TRBJ2-5	TGCAGCGTTGAAGAGATCGGAGGGGAGAAGGAGACCCAGTACTTC	CSVEEIGGEKETQYF
TRBD1	many	TRBV7-6	TRBJ1-4	TGTGCCAGCAGCCTCAACCCGGGACAGGCGTCTCGTTCTGGAGAAAAACTGTTTTTT	CASSLNPGQASRSGEKLFF
TRBD1	few	TRBV5-1	TRBJ1-1	TGCGCCAGCAGCTCAGGGACAGGGTCTCCTATGAACACTGAAGCTTTCTTT	CASSSGTGSPMNTEAFF
.	many	TRBV7-2	TRBJ2-5	TGTGCCAGCAGCTTAAGGGTCGGCAGGAGCCAAGAGACCCAGTACTTC	CASSLRVGRSQETQYF
.	many	TRBV7-9	TRBJ1-4	TGTGCCAGCAGTCAATCCTCGGGGTCCCTAGAAAAACTGTTTTTT	CASSQSSGSLEKLFF
.	many	TRBV11-2	TRBJ1-1	TGTGCCAGCAGCCTGGGAATCGAAGCTTTCTTT	CASSLGIEAFF
.	many	TRBV7-2	TRBJ2-3	TGTGCCAGCAGCTTAGTTGTGGGGGCGCTCACAGATACGCAGTATTTT	CASSLVVGALTDTQYF
.	.	TRBV12-2	TRBJ1-5	TGTGCAAGTCGCTTAGCGGGGGACAGGGGGCCAGGCAATCAGCCCCAGCATTTT	CASRLAGDRGPGNQPQHF
.	medium-sized	TRBV20-1	TRBJ2-7	TGCAGTGCTCTTCCTGAGGGACGGGCCTACGAGCAGTACTTC	CSALPEGRAYEQYF
TRBD2	medium-sized	TRBV6-4	TRBJ2-3	TGTGCCTGCCGACAGCGGGGAGACACAGATACGCAGTATTTT	CACRQRGDTDTQYF
TRBD1	many	TRBV2	TRBJ1-1	TGTGCCAGCAGCGACCTAAGGACAGGGACCAACACTGAAGCTTTCTTT	CASSDLRTGTNTEAFF
.	many	TRBV20-1	TRBJ2-3	TGCAGTGCTTGGACCATCCAGAGCACAGATACGCAGTATTTT	CSAWTIQSTDTQYF
TRBD1	many	TRBV29-1	TRBJ2-7	TGCAGCGTTGTATGGTGGTCCACGGGACAGGGTGGAGACGAGCAGTACTTC	CSVVWWSTGQGGDEQYF
TRBD1	many	TRBV25-1	TRBJ2-1	TGTGCCAGCAGCGCCGGGACAGGGTGGCATGAGCAGTTCTTC	CASSAGTGWHEQFF
TRBD2	many	TRBV7-6	TRBJ2-1	TGTGCCAGCAGCTTAGTGGCTAGCGGGAGATCCTACAATGAGCAGTTCTTC	CASSLVASGRSYNEQFF
.	many	TRBV7-8	TRBJ1-4	TGTGCCAGCAGCTCGCAGCGGGGGCGAAGCGAAAAACTGTTTTTT	CASSSQRGRSEKLFF
.	many	TRBV6-2/TRBV6-3	TRBJ2-2	TGTGCCAGCACTAGAGGGACGACCAACACCGGGGAGCTGTTTTTT	CASTRGTTNTGELFF
TRBD1	many	TRBV20-1	TRBJ2-1	TGCAGTGCTAGAGATCGACAGGGGAACTACAATGAGCAGTTCTTC	CSARDRQGNYNEQFF
TRBD1	many	TRBV6-5	TRBJ1-4	TGTGCCAGCAGCCAATGGGGGACAGGAGATGAAAAACTGTTTTTT	CASSQWGTGDEKLFF
.	few	TRBV5-5	TRBJ1-5	TGTGCCAGCAGCATGGGGAGAAACAATCAGCCCCAGCATTTT	CASSMGRNNQPQHF
.	.	TRBV19	TRBJ1-5	TGTGCCAGTAGGGAGATGGGCAATCAGCCCCAGCATTTT	CASREMGNQPQHF
.	many	TRBV7-9	TRBJ1-1	TGTGCCAGCAGCCACCTGGCGGGTCTGAACACTGAAGCTTTCTTT	CASSHLAGLNTEAFF
.	few	TRBV29-1	TRBJ2-4	TGCAGCGTTGAAGAAAACATTCAGTACTTC	CSVEENIQYF
.	many	TRBV20-1	TRBJ2-1	TGCAGTGCGAGACGGCCCAATGAGCAGTTCTTC	CSARRPNEQFF
.	many	TRBV6-2/TRBV6-3	TRBJ1-1	TGTGCCAGCAGTTACTCGAGGAGAAATGTAAGGACTGAAGCTTTCTTT	CASSYSRRNVRTEAFF
.	many	TRBV7-2	TRBJ1-4	TGTGCCAGCAGCCCCGAAGTGGGTAGGGGTTTGAGGGAAAAACTGTTTTTT	CASSPEVGRGLREKLFF
TRBD2	many	TRBV28	TRBJ2-5	TGTGCCAGCAGTTTCACTGCGGGAGGCCAAGAGACCCAGTACTTC	CASSFTAGGQETQYF
.	many	TRBV27	TRBJ2-3	TGTGCCAGCAGTTTATCGGAGGGCAGGGGGGACGAGTATTTT	CASSLSEGRGDEYF
TRBD1	medium-sized	TRBV20-1	TRBJ2-1	TGCAGTGCTAGCCCCGGGACAGTCTCCTACAATGAGCAGTTCTTC	CSASPGTVSYNEQFF
.	.	TRBV5-1	TRBJ1-1	TGCGCCAGCGCAAGACAAGTTCTGAACACTGAAGCTTTCTTT	CASARQVLNTEAFF
.	many	TRBV5-6	TRBJ2-1	TGTGCCAGCAGCTTCCCCCTTAGCGCGACAAGCTCCTACAATGAGCAGTTCTTC	CASSFPLSATSSYNEQFF